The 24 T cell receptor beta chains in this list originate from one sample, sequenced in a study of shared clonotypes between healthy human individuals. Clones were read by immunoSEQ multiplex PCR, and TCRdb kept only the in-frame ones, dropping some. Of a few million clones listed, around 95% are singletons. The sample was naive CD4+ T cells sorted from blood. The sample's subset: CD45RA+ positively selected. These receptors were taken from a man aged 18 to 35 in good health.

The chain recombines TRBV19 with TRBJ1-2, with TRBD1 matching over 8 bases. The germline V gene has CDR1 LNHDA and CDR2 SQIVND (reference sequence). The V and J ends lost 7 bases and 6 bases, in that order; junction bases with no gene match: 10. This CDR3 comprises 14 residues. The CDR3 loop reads CASTRTGRLDGYTF. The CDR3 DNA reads TGTGCCAGTACCCGGACAGGGAGGTTGGATGGCTACACCTTC.

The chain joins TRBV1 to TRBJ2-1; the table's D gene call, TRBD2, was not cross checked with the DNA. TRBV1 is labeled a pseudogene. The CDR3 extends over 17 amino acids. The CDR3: CTSSQVIKSGQYHEQFF. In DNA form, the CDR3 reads TGCACCAGCAGCCAAGTAATTAAGAGCGGGCAGTACCATGAGCAGTTCTTC.

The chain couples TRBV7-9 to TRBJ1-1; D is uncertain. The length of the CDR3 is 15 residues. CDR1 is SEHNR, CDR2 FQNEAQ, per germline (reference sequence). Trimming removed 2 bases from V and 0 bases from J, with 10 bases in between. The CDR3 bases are TGTGCCAGCAGCTTAAGGACGGCCGTGAACACTGAAGCTTTCTTT. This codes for CASSLRTAVNTEAFF.

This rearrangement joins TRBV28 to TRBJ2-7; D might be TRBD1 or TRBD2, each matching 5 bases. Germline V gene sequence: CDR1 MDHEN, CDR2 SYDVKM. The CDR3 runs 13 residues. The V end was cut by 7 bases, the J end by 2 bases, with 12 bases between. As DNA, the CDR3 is TGTGCCAGCATTGGGACGTCAGCCTACGAGCAGTACTTC. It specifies CASIGTSAYEQYF.

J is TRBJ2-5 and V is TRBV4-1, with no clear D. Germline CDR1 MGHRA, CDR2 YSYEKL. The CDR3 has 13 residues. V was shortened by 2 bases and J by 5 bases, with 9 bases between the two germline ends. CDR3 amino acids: CASSQMMVETQYF. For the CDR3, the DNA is TGCGCCAGCAGCCAAATGATGGTTGAGACCCAGTACTTC.

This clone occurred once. This CDR3 is CASRPIGTGTNTEAFF. CDR3 coding DNA: TGTGCCAGTAGACCTATAGGGACAGGGACGAACACTGAAGCTTTCTTT. The rearrangement links TRBV19 to TRBJ1-1; 9 positions match TRBD1. With V trimmed by 6 bases and J by 1 base, 9 bases remained unmatched. CDR3 size: 16 residues. Germline V gene lookup returns CDR1 LNHDA and CDR2 SQIVND (reference sequence).

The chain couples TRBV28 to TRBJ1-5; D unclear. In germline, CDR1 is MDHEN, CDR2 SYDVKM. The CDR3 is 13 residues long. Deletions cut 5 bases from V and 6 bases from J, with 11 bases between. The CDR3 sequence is CASSGSLIQPQHF. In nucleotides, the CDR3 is TGTGCCAGCAGTGGGTCGCTTATTCAGCCCCAGCATTTT. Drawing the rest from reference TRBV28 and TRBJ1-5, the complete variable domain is DVKVTQSSRYLVKRTGEKVFLECVQDMDHENMFWYRQDPGLGLRLIYFSYDVKMKEKGDIPEGYSVSREKKERFSLILESASTNQTSMYLCASSGSLIQPQHFGDGTRLSIL.

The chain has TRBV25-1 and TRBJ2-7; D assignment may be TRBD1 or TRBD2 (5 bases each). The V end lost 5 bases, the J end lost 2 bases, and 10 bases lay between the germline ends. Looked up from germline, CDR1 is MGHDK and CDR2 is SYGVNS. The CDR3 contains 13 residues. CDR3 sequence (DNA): TGTGCCAGCAGTCTTCAGGGAGCCTACGAGCAGTACTTC. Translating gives CASSLQGAYEQYF.

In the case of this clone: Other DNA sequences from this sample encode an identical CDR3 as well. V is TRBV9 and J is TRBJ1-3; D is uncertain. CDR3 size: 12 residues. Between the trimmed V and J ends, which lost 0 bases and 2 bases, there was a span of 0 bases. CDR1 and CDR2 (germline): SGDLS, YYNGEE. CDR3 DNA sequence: TGTGCCAGCAGCGTAGCTGGAAACACCATATATTTT. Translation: CASSVAGNTIYF.

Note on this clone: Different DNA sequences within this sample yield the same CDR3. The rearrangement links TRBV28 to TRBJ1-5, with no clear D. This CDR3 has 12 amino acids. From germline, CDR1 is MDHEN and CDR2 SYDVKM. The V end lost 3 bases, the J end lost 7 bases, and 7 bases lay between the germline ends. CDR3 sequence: CASSLGGQPQHF. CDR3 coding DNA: TGTGCCAGCAGTTTGGGTGGGCAGCCCCAGCATTTT.

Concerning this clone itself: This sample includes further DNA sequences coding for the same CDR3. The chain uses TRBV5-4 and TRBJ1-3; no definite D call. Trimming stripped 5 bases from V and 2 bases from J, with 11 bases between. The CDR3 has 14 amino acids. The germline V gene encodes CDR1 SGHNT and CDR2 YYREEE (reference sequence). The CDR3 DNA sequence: TGTGCCAGCAGTTCACCCGGCGCTGGAAACACCATATATTTT. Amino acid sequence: CASSSPGAGNTIYF.

The CDR3 sequence: CASSPQQRVQETQYF. In nucleotides, the CDR3 is TGTGCCAGCAGCCCACAACAGAGGGTCCAAGAGACCCAGTACTTC. The chain joins TRBV7-8 to TRBJ2-5; a possible D gene is TRBD2 (5 bases). This CDR3 comprises 15 residues. The germline CDR1 and CDR2 sequences are SGHVS and FQNEAQ. Trimming pared 5 bases from V and 1 base from J, leaving 14 bases between.

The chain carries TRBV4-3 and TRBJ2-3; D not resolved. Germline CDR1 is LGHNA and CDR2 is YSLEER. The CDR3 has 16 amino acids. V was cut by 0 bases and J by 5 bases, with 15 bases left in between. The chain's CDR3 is CASSQDLEVLGDTQYF. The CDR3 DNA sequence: TGCGCCAGCAGCCAAGATCTCGAGGTCCTTGGAGATACGCAGTATTTT.

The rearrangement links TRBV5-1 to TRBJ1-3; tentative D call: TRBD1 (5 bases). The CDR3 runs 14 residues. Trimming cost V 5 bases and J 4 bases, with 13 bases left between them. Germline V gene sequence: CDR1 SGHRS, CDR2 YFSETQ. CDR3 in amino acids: CASSPLAGGNTIYF. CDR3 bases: TGCGCCAGCAGTCCCCTGGCAGGGGGAAACACCATATATTTT.

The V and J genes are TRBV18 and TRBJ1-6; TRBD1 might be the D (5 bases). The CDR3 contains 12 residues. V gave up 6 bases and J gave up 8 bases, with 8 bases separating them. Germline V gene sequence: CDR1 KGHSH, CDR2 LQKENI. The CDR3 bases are TGTGCCAGCTCCTGGGGGGATTCACCCCTCCACTTT. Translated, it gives CASSWGDSPLHF.

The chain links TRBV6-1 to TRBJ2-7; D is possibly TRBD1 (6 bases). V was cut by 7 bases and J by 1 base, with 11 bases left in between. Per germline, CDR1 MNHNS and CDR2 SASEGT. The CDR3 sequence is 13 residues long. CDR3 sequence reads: CASNRQVSYEQYF. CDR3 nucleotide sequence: TGTGCCAGCAATCGACAGGTTTCCTACGAGCAGTACTTC.

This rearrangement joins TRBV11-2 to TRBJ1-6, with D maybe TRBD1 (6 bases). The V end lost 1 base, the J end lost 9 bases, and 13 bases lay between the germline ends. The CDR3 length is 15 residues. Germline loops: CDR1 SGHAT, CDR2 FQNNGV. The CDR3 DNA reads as TGTGCCAGCAGCTTAGCAGGGGCGCAGGGTTCACCCCTCCACTTT. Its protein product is CASSLAGAQGSPLHF.

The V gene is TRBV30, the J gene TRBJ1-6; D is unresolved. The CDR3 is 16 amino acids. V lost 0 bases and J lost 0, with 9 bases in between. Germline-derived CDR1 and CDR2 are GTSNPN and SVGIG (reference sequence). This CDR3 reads CAWSVPLASYNSPLHF. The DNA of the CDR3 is TGTGCCTGGAGTGTACCCCTGGCCTCCTATAATTCACCCCTCCACTTT.

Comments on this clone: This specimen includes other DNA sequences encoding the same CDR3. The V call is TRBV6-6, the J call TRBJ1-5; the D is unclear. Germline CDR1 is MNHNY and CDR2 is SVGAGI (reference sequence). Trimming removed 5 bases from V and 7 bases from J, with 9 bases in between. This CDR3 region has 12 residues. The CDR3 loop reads CASSRGGQPQHF. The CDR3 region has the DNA TGTGCCAGCAGTCGCGGAGGGCAGCCCCAGCATTTT.

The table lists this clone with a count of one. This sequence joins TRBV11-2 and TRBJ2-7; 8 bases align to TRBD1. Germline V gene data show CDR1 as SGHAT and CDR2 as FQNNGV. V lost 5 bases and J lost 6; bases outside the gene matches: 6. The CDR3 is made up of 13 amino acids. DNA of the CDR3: TGTGCCAGCAGCAACTCAGGGGGCGGCGAGCAGTACTTC. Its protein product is CASSNSGGGEQYF.

In DNA, the CDR3 is TGTGCCAGCAGTTCCACCCCCGGTGGGGTTAAGTATAATTCACCCCTCCACTTT. The encoded protein is CASSSTPGGVKYNSPLHF. This chain uses TRBV28 with TRBJ1-6; D remains unclear. The CDR3 has 18 amino acids. Deletions cut 4 bases from V and 4 bases from J, with 20 bases between. Per the germline V gene, CDR1 is MDHEN and CDR2 is SYDVKM.

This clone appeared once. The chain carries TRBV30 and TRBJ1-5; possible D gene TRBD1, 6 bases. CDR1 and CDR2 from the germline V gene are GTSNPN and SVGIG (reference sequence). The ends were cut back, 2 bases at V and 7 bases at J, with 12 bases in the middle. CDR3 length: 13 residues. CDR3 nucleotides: TGTGCCTGGAGTCAGGGGTCTCGACAGCCCCAGCATTTT. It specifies CAWSQGSRQPQHF.

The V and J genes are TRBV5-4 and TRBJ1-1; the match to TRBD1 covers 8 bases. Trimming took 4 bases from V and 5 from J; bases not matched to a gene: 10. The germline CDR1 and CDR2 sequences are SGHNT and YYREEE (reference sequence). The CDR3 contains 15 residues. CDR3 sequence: CASSPDRGLLTEAFF. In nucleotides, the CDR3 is TGTGCCAGCAGCCCTGACAGGGGCTTGTTAACTGAAGCTTTCTTT.

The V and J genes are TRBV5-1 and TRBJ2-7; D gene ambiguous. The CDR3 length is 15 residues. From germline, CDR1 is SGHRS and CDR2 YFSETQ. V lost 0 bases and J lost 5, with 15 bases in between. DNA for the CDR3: TGCGCCAGCAGCTTGGGAGAAGGGAAAGTCCACGAGCAGTACTTC. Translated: CASSLGEGKVHEQYF.